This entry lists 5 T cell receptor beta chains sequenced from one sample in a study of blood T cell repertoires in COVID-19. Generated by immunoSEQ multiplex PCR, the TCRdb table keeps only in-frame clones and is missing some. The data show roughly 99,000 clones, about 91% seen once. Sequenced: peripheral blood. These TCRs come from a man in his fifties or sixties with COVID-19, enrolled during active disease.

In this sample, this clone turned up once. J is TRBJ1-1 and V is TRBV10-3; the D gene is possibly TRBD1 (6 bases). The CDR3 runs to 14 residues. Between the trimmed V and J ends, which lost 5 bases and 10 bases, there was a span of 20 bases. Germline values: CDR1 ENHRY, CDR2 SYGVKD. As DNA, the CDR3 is TGTGCCATCAGTCAAGAGCCGGGGGGCTGGGGAGCTTTCTTT. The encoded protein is CAISQEPGGWGAFF.

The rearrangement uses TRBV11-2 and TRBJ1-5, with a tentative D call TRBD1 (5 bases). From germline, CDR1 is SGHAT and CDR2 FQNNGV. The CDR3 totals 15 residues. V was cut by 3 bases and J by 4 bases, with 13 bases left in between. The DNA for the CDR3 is TGTGCCAGCAGCTTGGGCGGGGGGGATAATCAGCCCCAGCATTTT. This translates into CASSLGGGDNQPQHF.

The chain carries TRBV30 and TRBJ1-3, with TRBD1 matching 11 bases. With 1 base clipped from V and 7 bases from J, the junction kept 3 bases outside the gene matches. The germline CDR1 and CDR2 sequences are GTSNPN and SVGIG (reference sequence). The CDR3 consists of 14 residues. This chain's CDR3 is CAWSAGTGGNTIYF. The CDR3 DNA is TGTGCCTGGAGTGCCGGGACAGGGGGGAACACCATATATTTT.

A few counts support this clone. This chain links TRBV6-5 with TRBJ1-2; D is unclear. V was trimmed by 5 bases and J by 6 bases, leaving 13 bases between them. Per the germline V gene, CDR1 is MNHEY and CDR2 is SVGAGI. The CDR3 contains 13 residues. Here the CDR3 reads CASSLDNINGYTF. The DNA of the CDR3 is TGTGCCAGCAGTCTCGACAATATTAATGGCTACACCTTC.

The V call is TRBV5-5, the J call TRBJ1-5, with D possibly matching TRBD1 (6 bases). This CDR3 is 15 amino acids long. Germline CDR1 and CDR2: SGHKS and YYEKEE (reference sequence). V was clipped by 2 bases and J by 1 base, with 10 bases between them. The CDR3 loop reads CASSLLGASNQPQHF. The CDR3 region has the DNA TGTGCCAGCAGCTTATTGGGGGCGAGCAATCAGCCCCAGCATTTT.